This is a list of T cell receptor beta chains from one sample in a study of blood T cells in healthy people across ages. Each CDR3 protein is one row after TCRdb ran MiXCR on the 5' RACE reads. The repertoire has about 780,000 distinct CDR3 sequences, 20% to 30% of them found once; the top ten carry 3%. These data also featured in a second study, about T cells of mothers and their children.

Sequencing was done on a sample of blood. Receptor source: a boy between 10 and 17 years old in good health. CDR3s include the opening cysteine and the closing phenylalanine or tryptophan. The D gene is left open where the match is weak. A row's size may be missing; if present it is once, few, many or a size class.

TRBJ2-2 TRBD1 NA TRBV6-2/TRBV6-3 TGTGCCAGCAGTTCTCCTCTAGACAGGGGGCTTCTCGCCGGGGAGCTGTTTTTT CASSSPLDRGLLAGELFF
TRBJ2-3 NA few TRBV6-6 TGTGCCAGCAGGACCGGGATCACAGATACGCAGTATTTT CASRTGITDTQYF
TRBJ2-5 NA NA TRBV7-2 TGTGCCAGCAGCTTAGGTTTGGTTTCATTC CASSLGLVSF
TRBJ2-6 NA once TRBV12-3/TRBV12-4 TGTGCCAGCAGTTTGGAGGCGAGAGCCCCTGGGGCCAACGTCCTGACTTTC CASSLEARAPGANVLTF
TRBJ2-7 NA NA TRBV6-1 TGTGCCAGCAGCCCTGGGCGGCGTGGAGGATACGAGCAGTACTTC CASSPGRRGGYEQYF
TRBJ2-7 NA NA TRBV5-5 TGTGCCAGCAGCCGACTGTTGGGTAACTACGAGCAGTACTTC CASSRLLGNYEQYF
TRBJ2-3 NA few TRBV19 TGTGCCAGTAGTATTTCGGACACCCCGATCACAGATACGCAGTATTTT CASSISDTPITDTQYF
TRBJ1-1 NA few TRBV21-1 TGTGCCAGCAGCAAAGAAAGGCTCAGATCGGCTTTCTTT CASSKERLRSAFF
TRBJ2-7 TRBD1 NA TRBV6-4 TGTGCCAGCAGTGACTCAGACAGGGAGTTGACCTACGAGCAGTACTTC CASSDSDRELTYEQYF
TRBJ2-3 TRBD2 NA TRBV4-3 TGCGCCAGCAGTAGCGGACTAGCGGGGGGGTTCACAGATACGCAGTATTTT CASSSGLAGGFTDTQYF
TRBJ2-1 TRBD1 NA TRBV11-2 TGTGCCAGCAGCTTAGACCGAGAGGGTCGACAGGGGGGCTGTTCGTCGCTTGGTAATGAGCAGTTCTTC CASSLDREGRQGGCSSLGNEQFF
TRBJ2-1 NA NA TRBV6-2/TRBV6-3 TGTGCCAGCAAGCCCCGTGGGCTTGAGCAGTTCTTC CASKPRGLEQFF
TRBJ2-2 TRBD2 NA TRBV2 TGTGCCAGCGAGACTAGCGGGAACACCGGGGAGCTGTTTTTT CASETSGNTGELFF
TRBJ1-4 NA NA TRBV20-1 TGCAGTGCTAGGGGTGGGAGTGCAACTAATGAAAAACTGTTTTTT CSARGGSATNEKLFF
TRBJ2-3 TRBD2 many TRBV3-1 TGTGCCAGCAGTCTAGCGGCGGAGACGCAGTATTTT CASSLAAETQYF
TRBJ1-1 TRBD1 once TRBV11-2 TGTGCCAGCAGCTTTCCGGACAGGGGGCCAGCTTTCTTT CASSFPDRGPAFF
TRBJ2-7 TRBD1 few TRBV20-1 TGCAGTGCTAGAGATCCCGGCAGGGGGCACCACGAGCAGTACTTC CSARDPGRGHHEQYF
TRBJ1-1 NA NA TRBV27 TGTGCCAGCAGTTTATATTCGGGGGACACTGAAGCTTTCTTT CASSLYSGDTEAFF
TRBJ2-5 NA few TRBV20-1 TGCAGTGCTAGTTGGGCGCCGGAGACCCAGTACTTC CSASWAPETQYF
TRBJ2-5 NA NA TRBV28 TGTGCCAGCAGTTCAATCTCGGGGGCGGTCGAGACCCAGTACTTC CASSSISGAVETQYF
TRBJ1-1 NA NA TRBV4-1 TGCGCCAGCAGCCATCCGGGAGGGGGGACTGAAGCTTTCTTT CASSHPGGGTEAFF
TRBJ2-4 NA few TRBV15 TGTGCCACCAGCACACTAGGGGTAGCCAAAAACATTCAGTACTTC CATSTLGVAKNIQYF
TRBJ1-1 NA NA TRBV6-5 TGTGCCAGCAGTTCCCAAGGGGGGCGACGAACTGAAGCTTTCTTT CASSSQGGRRTEAFF
TRBJ2-6 NA once TRBV19 TGTGCCAGTAGTCCCTCGTCCGCGCCGTCCAACGTCCTGACTTTC CASSPSSAPSNVLTF
TRBJ2-7 NA NA TRBV5-1 TGCGCCAGCAGCCCCCCCCTACAGGCTTACGAGCAGTACTTC CASSPPLQAYEQYF
TRBJ2-2 TRBD2 NA TRBV11-2 TGTGCCAGCGGCCCTAGCGGGGGGCCGAACACCGGGGAGCTGTTTTTT CASGPSGGPNTGELFF
TRBJ2-2 NA NA TRBV5-6 TGTGCCAGCAGCTTGACACGACCCGGGGAGCTGCTTTTT CASSLTRPGELLF
TRBJ2-7 NA NA TRBV20-1 TGCAGTGCTAGAGATGGTGGAGGGGGACCCTACGAGCAGTACTTC CSARDGGGGPYEQYF
TRBJ2-7 NA NA TRBV9 TGTGCCAGCAGCGTAGGCATCTCCTACGAGCAGTACTTC CASSVGISYEQYF
TRBJ2-1 TRBD2 NA TRBV28 TGTGCCAGCAGTCTCGGGCTAGCGGGGGCACATGAGCAGTTCTTC CASSLGLAGAHEQFF